These 27 T cell receptor beta chains originate from one sample sequenced in a study of cytomegalovirus exposure and HLA in healthy donors. The PCR had 60 Vbeta and 13 Jbeta primers. This table comes from immunoSEQ multiplex PCR, and its TCRdb copy is limited to in-frame clones, with some not included. The data show 150,000 to 200,000 clones, about four fifths seen once. The sequenced sample was PBMCs. All receptors derive from a woman aged 25 to 39 in good health and CMV-seropositive.

V and J are TRBV7-2 and TRBJ2-7; 11 bases agree with TRBD2. Unmatched junction bases numbered 9, after V lost 5 bases and J lost 6 bases. The CDR3 contains 15 residues. The germline V gene encodes CDR1 SGHTA and CDR2 FQGNSA. The CDR3 DNA is TGTGCCAGCAGCGGCCTAGCGGGAGGAAGAGGCGAGCAGTACTTC. Amino acids: CASSGLAGGRGEQYF.

Points on this clone: Sequence at one end of the junction differs from germline and may be a read error. The chain's CDR3 is CAWRSGVNSGYTF. For the CDR3, the DNA is TGTGCCTGGAGGTCGGGGGTTAACTCTGGCTACACCTTC. The chain combines TRBV30 with TRBJ1-2, with D perhaps TRBD1 (5 bases). Germline assignment: CDR1 GTSNPN and CDR2 SVGIG (reference sequence). The CDR3 has 13 residues.

This clone was seen a single time. The chain employs TRBV7-2 and TRBJ1-5; unclear D gene. CDR3 length: 15 residues. Trimming removed 0 bases at V and 0 bases at J, with 6 bases between. The germline CDR1 and CDR2 sequences are SGHTA and FQGNSA. The CDR3 is CASSLAPGSNQPQHF. The CDR3 bases are TGTGCCAGCAGCTTAGCGCCCGGTAGCAATCAGCCCCAGCATTTT.

A single count supports this clone. The rearrangement joins TRBV7-9 to TRBJ2-7; 11 positions agree with TRBD2. This CDR3 region has 15 residues. The germline V gene encodes CDR1 SEHNR and CDR2 FQNEAQ (reference sequence). The V segment lost 1 base and the J segment 6 bases; nucleotides outside the gene matches: 5. As DNA, the CDR3 is TGTGCCAGCAGCTTAGGTCTAGCGGGAGGCGGCGAGCAGTACTTC. Its translation is CASSLGLAGGGEQYF. Full variable domain (remainder filled in from reference TRBV7-9 and TRBJ2-7): DTGVSQNPRHKITKRGQNVTFRCDPISEHNRLYWYRQTLGQGPEFLTYFQNEAQLEKSRLLSDRFSAERPKGSFSTLEIQRTEQGDSAMYLCASSLGLAGGGEQYFGPGTRLTVT.

The sample holds a few counts of this clone. The V and J genes are TRBV25-1 and TRBJ2-5; D gene ambiguous. Germline V gives CDR1 MGHDK, CDR2 SYGVNS. With 3 bases removed from V and 2 bases from J, the gap between germline ends came to 13 bases. There are 15 residues in the CDR3. The CDR3 sequence is CASSDRHSEQETQYF. The CDR3 nucleotides read TGTGCCAGCAGTGATCGTCATTCGGAGCAAGAGACCCAGTACTTC. The variable domain in full, completed from reference TRBV25-1 and TRBJ2-5, reads EADIYQTPRYLVIGTGKKITLECSQTMGHDKMYWYQQDPGMELHLIHYSYGVNSTEKGDLSSESTVSRIRTEHFPLTLESARPSHTSQYLCASSDRHSEQETQYFGPGTRLLVL.

The chain uses TRBV6-6 and TRBJ2-3; D is perhaps TRBD2 (5 bases). Germline V gene sequence: CDR1 MNHNY, CDR2 SVGAGI (reference sequence). V was cut by 2 bases and J by 1 base, with 10 bases left in between. The CDR3 runs to 15 residues. The chain's CDR3 is CASSYRVGGTDTQYF. DNA for the CDR3: TGTGCCAGCAGTTACCGGGTCGGGGGCACAGATACGCAGTATTTT.

The chain has TRBV12-1 and TRBJ2-7; the table's D call TRBD1 went unverified against the DNA. TRBV12-1 is described as a pseudogene. CDR3 length: 17 amino acids. The DNA for the CDR3 is TGTGCCAGCAGCTCCCCCCGGGACAGGCAGTTTTCCTACGAGCAGTACTTC. Residues: CASSSPRDRQFSYEQYF.

The chain is built from TRBV30 and TRBJ1-5, with 10 bases aligning to TRBD1. The V gene end was trimmed by 2 bases and the J gene end by 6 bases; junction bases not matched to a gene: 4. Per the germline V gene, CDR1 is GTSNPN and CDR2 is SVGIG (reference sequence). The CDR3 has 14 residues. The CDR3 DNA is TGTGCCTGGAGTTCCGGACAGGGGGGTCAGCCCCAGCATTTT. It yields the protein CAWSSGQGGQPQHF.

This rearrangement joins TRBV7-3 to TRBJ2-1; 12 positions agree with TRBD2. The germline V gene encodes CDR1 SGHTA and CDR2 FQGTGA. The CDR3 has 14 residues. V lost 2 bases, J lost 8 bases, and 1 base stayed unmatched. CDR3: CASSLLAGGDEQFF. CDR3 nucleotide sequence: TGTGCCAGCAGCTTACTAGCGGGAGGGGATGAGCAGTTCTTC.

The rearrangement joins TRBV2 to TRBJ2-1; 8 bases map to TRBD2. The V and J ends lost 3 bases and 5 bases, in that order; junction bases with no gene match: 9. Germline V CDR1 and CDR2: SNHLY, FYNNEI. The CDR3 runs 16 residues. The CDR3 sequence is CASSDSTGGPDNEQFF. Here the CDR3 DNA reads TGTGCCAGCAGTGATTCTACGGGAGGGCCCGACAATGAGCAGTTCTTC.

The chain employs TRBV7-2 and TRBJ2-5; perhaps TRBD2 as D (5 bases). The V end was cut by 4 bases, the J end by 7 bases, with 19 bases between. Germline V lookup: CDR1 SGHTA, CDR2 FQGNSA. This CDR3 region has 15 residues. CDR3 in amino acids: CASSSGRGPRGTQYF. CDR3 nucleotides: TGTGCCAGCAGCTCCGGACGAGGGCCTCGGGGGACCCAGTACTTC. Supplemented by reference TRBV7-2 and TRBJ2-5, the full variable domain reads GAGVSQSPSNKVTEKGKDVELRCDPISGHTALYWYRQSLGQGLEFLIYFQGNSAPDKSGLPSDRFSAERTGGSVSTLTIQRTQQEDSAVYLCASSSGRGPRGTQYFGPGTRLLVL.

V is TRBV19 and J is TRBJ1-2, with TRBD1 as a possible D gene (5 bases). Trimming stripped 2 bases from V and 4 bases from J, with 8 bases between. This CDR3 spans 13 amino acids. The germline V gene has CDR1 LNHDA and CDR2 SQIVND (reference sequence). The CDR3 is CASSIPGIYGYTF. The DNA for the CDR3 is TGTGCCAGTAGTATACCAGGGATCTATGGCTACACCTTC.

The J gene is TRBJ2-1, the V gene TRBV30, with TRBD2 matching over 9 bases. V lost 3 bases and J lost 6; bases outside the gene matches: 6. CDR3 length: 14 residues. Germline V gene sequence: CDR1 GTSNPN, CDR2 SVGIG (reference sequence). CDR3 DNA: TGTGCCTGGAGAGGACTAGCGAACCCCAATGAGCAGTTCTTC. It codes for CAWRGLANPNEQFF.

This rearrangement joins TRBV6-1 to TRBJ1-5; TRBD1 matches at 10 bases. The CDR3 spans 14 residues. Germline CDR1 and CDR2: MNHNS and SASEGT. J was trimmed by 10 bases and V by 5 bases; bases with no gene match: 8. Here the CDR3 reads CASSSRDRGSPQHF. CDR3 DNA sequence: TGTGCCAGCAGTTCGCGGGACAGGGGTTCACCCCAGCATTTT.

V usage is TRBV6-6 and J usage is TRBJ1-1; D remains unclear. This CDR3 comprises 13 residues. CDR1 is MNHNY, CDR2 SVGAGI, per germline (reference sequence). V was clipped by 5 bases and J by 2 bases, with 9 bases between them. Written as DNA, the CDR3 is TGTGCCAGCAGTATTACAGAAAACACTGAAGCTTTCTTT. Amino acid sequence: CASSITENTEAFF.

This chain uses TRBV6-5 with TRBJ1-2, with TRBD1 as a possible D gene (6 bases). Deletions cut 6 bases from V and 4 bases from J, with 9 bases between. This CDR3 has 12 residues. Per germline, CDR1 MNHEY and CDR2 SVGAGI. The CDR3 nucleotides read TGTGCCAGCAGAAACAGGGTCTATGGCTACACCTTC. Its translation is CASRNRVYGYTF.

The CDR3, as DNA: TGTGCCAGTAGTTTGGTGACAGGGATCAATCAGCCCCAGCATTTT. This gives the protein CASSLVTGINQPQHF. The chain joins TRBV19 to TRBJ1-5, with 7 bases that match TRBD1. Looked up from germline, CDR1 is LNHDA and CDR2 is SQIVND (reference sequence). V was clipped by 5 bases and J by 3 bases; unmatched bases: 7. CDR3 length equals 15 residues.

The chain links TRBV7-2 to TRBJ2-7; 13 bases map to TRBD2. The V gene's germline CDR1 is SGHTA and CDR2 FQGNSA. V shed 4 bases and J 5 bases; nucleotides not matched to a gene: 2. CDR3 size: 14 residues. The CDR3 is CASSYGTSGNEQYF. The CDR3 bases are TGTGCCAGCAGCTATGGGACTAGCGGGAACGAGCAGTACTTC.

The V and J genes are TRBV4-1 and TRBJ2-6; D gene unclear. V was shortened by 0 bases and J by 0 bases, with 9 bases between the two germline ends. CDR3 size: 17 residues. The V gene's germline CDR1 is MGHRA and CDR2 YSYEKL. In nucleotides, the CDR3 is TGCGCCAGCAGCCAAGACAGGTTCTTCTCTGGGGCCAACGTCCTGACTTTC. The encoded protein is CASSQDRFFSGANVLTF.

This chain uses TRBV4-1 with TRBJ2-5; D is perhaps TRBD2 (6 bases). With 2 bases removed from V and 6 bases from J, the gap between germline ends came to 16 bases. CDR3 length: 15 residues. The V gene's germline CDR1 is MGHRA and CDR2 YSYEKL. The CDR3 sequence is CASSQPGGGIKTQYF. The CDR3 nucleotides read TGCGCCAGCAGCCAACCTGGTGGAGGGATAAAGACCCAGTACTTC.

The chain recombines TRBV7-2 with TRBJ2-7; D might be TRBD2 (6 bases). V shed 5 bases and J shed 6 bases, with 20 bases lying between them. Germline V CDR1 and CDR2: SGHTA, FQGNSA. There are 15 residues in the CDR3. Here the CDR3 DNA reads TGTGCCAGCAGCCCTCTACGCGGGACCTCTGGCGAGCAGTACTTC. Amino acid sequence: CASSPLRGTSGEQYF.

V is TRBV30 and J is TRBJ2-5; D unclear. Germline-derived CDR1 and CDR2 are GTSNPN and SVGIG (reference sequence). The CDR3 is made up of 13 amino acids. V lost 0 bases and J 3 bases, leaving 8 bases between the germline ends. The CDR3 DNA follows: TGTGCCTGGAGTGTACACAGTGAAGAGACCCAGTACTTC. It translates to CAWSVHSEETQYF.

The chain recombines TRBV19 with TRBJ2-1; D possibly corresponds to TRBD2 (5 bases). The CDR3 runs to 13 residues. Germline V gene lookup returns CDR1 LNHDA and CDR2 SQIVND (reference sequence). The V end was cut by 10 bases, the J end by 3 bases, with 13 bases between. CDR3 bases: TGTGCCACCAGAGGGTTCGGCTACAATGAGCAGTTCTTC. This translates into CATRGFGYNEQFF.

This chain uses TRBV30 with TRBJ1-1; tentative D call: TRBD1 (6 bases). The ends were cut back, 2 bases at V and 0 bases at J, with 16 bases in the middle. This CDR3 is built from 16 residues. Looked up from germline, CDR1 is GTSNPN and CDR2 is SVGIG (reference sequence). The DNA for the CDR3 is TGTGCCTGGAGTTCGGGGGGCAGCCACATGAACACTGAAGCTTTCTTT. Translated: CAWSSGGSHMNTEAFF.

The J gene is TRBJ2-3, the V gene TRBV30; 15 positions agree with TRBD2. Germline assignment: CDR1 GTSNPN and CDR2 SVGIG (reference sequence). The CDR3 totals 14 residues. V shed 5 bases and J 6 bases; nucleotides not matched to a gene: 3. CDR3 amino acids: CAWGGLAGGDTQYF. Here the CDR3 DNA reads TGTGCCTGGGGGGGACTAGCGGGGGGCGATACGCAGTATTTT.

The chain uses TRBV5-4 and TRBJ2-1; maybe TRBD2 (5 bases). CDR1 is SGHNT and CDR2 is YYREEE in the germline V gene (reference sequence). Trimming stripped 4 bases from V and 4 bases from J, with 15 bases between. This CDR3 contains 15 residues. CDR3 sequence: CASSRAGVGYNEQFF. The DNA for the CDR3 is TGTGCCAGCAGCCGGGCCGGGGTCGGATACAATGAGCAGTTCTTC.

This chain joins TRBV7-9 and TRBJ2-1; TRBD2 aligns across 9 bases. V was clipped by 1 base and J by 1 base; unmatched bases: 5. CDR3 length: 17 amino acids. In germline, CDR1 is SEHNR, CDR2 FQNEAQ (reference sequence). CDR3 residues: CASSLVAGGASYNEQFF. The CDR3 region has the DNA TGTGCCAGCAGCTTAGTTGCGGGAGGGGCATCCTACAATGAGCAGTTCTTC.